Each of the 24 T cell receptor beta chains below was sequenced from the same sample in a study of blood T cell repertoires in COVID-19. Sequencing used immunoSEQ multiplex PCR; TCRdb keeps in-frame clones, though not all of them. The sample includes 70,000 to 95,000 clones, roughly three quarters seen only once; the top ten take about a third. Sequencing input: peripheral blood. These receptors were taken from a man in his sixties with COVID-19, enrolled during active disease.

This clone appeared a single time. This chain connects TRBV7-3 to TRBJ2-1; TRBD2 is a possible D gene (6 bases). V was shortened by 5 bases and J by 8 bases, with 13 bases between the two germline ends. The germline V gene has CDR1 SGHTA and CDR2 FQGTGA. The CDR3 is 13 residues long. CDR3 sequence reads: CASSLGGADEQFF. CDR3 sequence (DNA): TGTGCCAGCAGCCTTGGCGGGGCGGATGAGCAGTTCTTC.

This clone appeared a few times. The chain is built from TRBV5-1 and TRBJ1-2, with TRBD1 identical over 9 bases. This CDR3 has 15 residues. The germline CDR1 and CDR2 sequences are SGHRS and YFSETQ. Trimming at V came to 5 bases and at J to 6 bases, leaving 11 bases not matched to a gene. CDR3 region: CASRNPGQGADGYTF. CDR3 nucleotides: TGCGCCAGCAGGAATCCGGGACAGGGAGCCGATGGCTACACCTTC.

The rearrangement joins TRBV4-1 to TRBJ2-7, with D maybe TRBD2 (5 bases). The CDR3 has 15 residues. Germline CDR1 is MGHRA and CDR2 is YSYEKL. Between the trimmed V and J ends, which lost 3 bases and 2 bases, there was a span of 14 bases. In DNA, the CDR3 is TGCGCCAGCAGCCAGGCAGGCGGGCGGACCTACGAGCAGTACTTC. Amino acids: CASSQAGGRTYEQYF.

The chain joins TRBV9 to TRBJ2-5; 10 positions match TRBD1. Unmatched junction bases numbered 7, after V lost 3 bases and J lost 5 bases. The CDR3 has 15 amino acids. Germline V CDR1 and CDR2: SGDLS, YYNGEE. For the CDR3, the DNA is TGTGCCAGCAGCGCCGGGACAGGGGCTAGGGAGACCCAGTACTTC. It is translated as CASSAGTGARETQYF.

J is TRBJ2-1 and V is TRBV6-5; the match to TRBD2 covers 9 bases. Per germline, CDR1 MNHEY and CDR2 SVGAGI. The CDR3 totals 15 residues. Unmatched junction bases numbered 5, after V lost 0 bases and J lost 8 bases. The chain's CDR3 is CASSYSGRGGYEQFF. CDR3 in DNA: TGTGCCAGCAGTTACTCGGGGCGGGGGGGCTATGAGCAGTTCTTC.

Only one count was recorded for this clone. It is likely a read error: a sequence one base away is far more abundant. Other DNA sequences within the sample encode an identical CDR3. This chain connects TRBV6-5 to TRBJ2-1; perhaps TRBD2 as D (5 bases). The germline V gene encodes CDR1 MNHEY and CDR2 SVGAGI. The CDR3 has 13 amino acids. The chain's CDR3 is CASSYRRDNEQFF. CDR3 sequence (DNA): TGTGCGAGCAGTTACCGGCGGGACAATGAGCAGTTCTTC.

This clone was observed many times. The chain couples TRBV7-9 to TRBJ2-7, with D maybe TRBD2 (6 bases). Trimming removed 7 bases from V and 6 bases from J, with 13 bases in between. There are 12 residues in the CDR3. In germline, CDR1 is SEHNR, CDR2 FQNEAQ (reference sequence). CDR3 residues: CASTSRETEQYF. CDR3 coding DNA: TGTGCCAGCACCTCCCGGGAGACCGAGCAGTACTTC.

The rearrangement links TRBV3-1 (or the pseudogene TRBV3-2) to TRBJ2-5; 8 bases are shared with TRBD1. The germline gives CDR1 LGHDT, CDR2 YNNKEL (reference sequence). CDR3 size: 16 residues. The J segment lost 4 bases and the V segment lost 0 bases, leaving 7 bases of the junction unmatched. CDR3 nucleotide sequence: TGTGCCAGCAGCCAAGAAGGCCGACAGGGGAGAGAGACCCAGTACTTC. Protein product: CASSQEGRQGRETQYF.

This chain joins TRBV5-5 and TRBJ2-5, with TRBD2 as a possible D gene (6 bases). The germline CDR1 and CDR2 sequences are SGHKS and YYEKEE (reference sequence). V lost 4 bases and J lost 4, with 11 bases in between. The length of the CDR3 is 13 residues. The CDR3 DNA follows: TGTGCCAGCAGCGCGGGGCGGGGAGAGACCCAGTACTTC. Its protein product is CASSAGRGETQYF.

This sequence joins TRBV6-5 and TRBJ1-2, with a possible D match to TRBD1 (5 bases). Germline CDR1 and CDR2: MNHEY and SVGAGI. The V end lost 9 bases, the J end lost 4 bases, and 12 bases lay between the germline ends. CDR3 length equals 12 residues. The CDR3 bases are TGTGCCAGTAGGAGGGGAGCCTATGGCTACACCTTC. Its translation is CASRRGAYGYTF.

The chain uses TRBV7-8 and TRBJ2-1, with 10 bases aligning to TRBD2. Germline V lookup: CDR1 SGHVS, CDR2 FQNEAQ. CDR3 size: 15 residues. V lost 8 bases and J lost 6; bases outside the gene matches: 10. This chain's CDR3 is CASLTRASGSNEQFF. The CDR3 region has the DNA TGTGCCAGCCTAACGAGGGCTAGCGGGAGCAATGAGCAGTTCTTC.

In this sample, this clone turned up once. This chain joins TRBV4-2 and TRBJ2-1, with 9 bases that match TRBD2. Germline V gives CDR1 LGHNA, CDR2 YNFKEQ. Trimming cost V 4 bases and J 4 bases; bases outside gene matches: 8. This CDR3 is 16 amino acids long. The CDR3 coding sequence is TGTGCCAGCAGCCTGGCGGCTAGCGGGGCTTACAATGAGCAGTTCTTC. It yields the protein CASSLAASGAYNEQFF.

The count of this clone is one. The genes are TRBV7-9 and TRBJ2-1; tentatively, D is TRBD1 (6 bases). The CDR3 totals 15 residues. Germline CDR1 is SEHNR and CDR2 is FQNEAQ (reference sequence). V lost 5 bases, J lost 8 bases, and 19 bases lay in between. This chain's CDR3 is CASSAGTKTPDEQFF. Written as DNA, the CDR3 is TGTGCCAGCAGCGCCGGGACAAAGACACCCGATGAGCAGTTCTTC.

The chain couples TRBV9 to TRBJ2-7; D is undetermined. This CDR3 contains 14 residues. The V end was cut by 4 bases, the J end by 2 bases, with 13 bases between. Looked up from germline, CDR1 is SGDLS and CDR2 is YYNGEE. The CDR3 DNA reads TGTGCCAGCAGCCCCCCAGAGGTACCCTACGAGCAGTACTTC. Its translation is CASSPPEVPYEQYF.

This chain connects TRBV18 to TRBJ1-1, with a tentative D call TRBD1 (6 bases). Trimming removed 3 bases from V and 0 bases from J, with 11 bases in between. Germline V gene sequence: CDR1 KGHSH, CDR2 LQKENI. CDR3 length equals 15 residues. In DNA form, the CDR3 reads TGTGCCAGCTCACCCGCGGACAGAATGAACACTGAAGCTTTCTTT. This sequence encodes CASSPADRMNTEAFF.

This chain uses TRBV25-1 with TRBJ2-7; D gene unclear. The V and J ends lost 5 bases and 4 bases respectively, with 3 bases between them. CDR1 MGHDK and CDR2 SYGVNS come from the germline V gene. The CDR3 extends over 10 amino acids. This CDR3 is CASSSYEQYF. CDR3 nucleotide sequence: TGTGCCAGCAGTTCTTACGAGCAGTACTTC.

In its sample, this clone was seen a few times. The rearrangement joins TRBV4-1 to TRBJ1-4, with D perhaps TRBD1 (5 bases). Trimming removed 1 base at V and 8 bases at J, with 14 bases between. Germline V gene data show CDR1 as MGHRA and CDR2 as YSYEKL. The CDR3 extends over 15 amino acids. In DNA, the CDR3 is TGCGCCAGCAGCCAAGGTTCGGGGGGAATGGAAAAACTGTTTTTT. Amino acid sequence: CASSQGSGGMEKLFF.

The table lists this clone with a count of one. The rearrangement joins TRBV20-1 to TRBJ2-5; 8 positions agree with TRBD2. V shed 3 bases and J 4 bases; nucleotides not matched to a gene: 13. CDR3 length: 16 amino acids. Germline CDR1 and CDR2: DFQATT and SNEGSKA (reference sequence). CDR3 amino acids: CSASSEGSGSLETQYF. The CDR3 bases are TGCAGTGCTAGTTCGGAGGGGAGCGGGAGTTTAGAGACCCAGTACTTC.

This clone was detected only a few times. The rearrangement links TRBV11-2 to TRBJ1-6, with 7 positions matching TRBD1. The CDR3 loop spans 16 amino acids. J was trimmed by 7 bases and V by 1 base; bases with no gene match: 7. Germline CDR1 reads SGHAT; CDR2 reads FQNNGV. The CDR3 sequence is CASSLGPGGVNSPLHF. CDR3 sequence (DNA): TGTGCCAGCAGCTTAGGTCCAGGGGGTGTAAATTCACCCCTCCACTTT. Variable domain in full (rest from reference TRBV11-2 and TRBJ1-6): EAGVAQSPRYKIIEKRQSVAFWCNPISGHATLYWYQQILGQGPKLLIQFQNNGVVDDSQLPKDRFSAERLKGVDSTLKIQPAKLEDSAVYLCASSLGPGGVNSPLHFGNGTRLTVT.

The genes are TRBV5-4 and TRBJ2-1; 13 nucleotides align to TRBD2. Germline CDR1 and CDR2: SGHNT and YYREEE (reference sequence). The CDR3 totals 16 residues. The junction had 7 bases not matched to a gene; V was cut back by 4 bases and J by 6 bases. CDR3 in amino acids: CASSLGGLAGVNEQFF. CDR3 DNA sequence: TGTGCCAGCAGCCTGGGAGGACTAGCGGGAGTCAATGAGCAGTTCTTC.

The J gene is TRBJ1-1, the V gene TRBV19; possibly TRBD1 for D (5 bases). The germline V gene encodes CDR1 LNHDA and CDR2 SQIVND (reference sequence). This CDR3 has 14 amino acids. V lost 7 bases to trimming and J lost 6 bases, with 18 bases between them. The CDR3 here is CASTYWGGDPEAFF. The CDR3 DNA follows: TGTGCCAGTACTTACTGGGGGGGAGACCCTGAAGCTTTCTTT.

This clone was seen a single time. CDR3 bases: TGTGCCAGCAGCTTGGCCGGGGTGGCCAAAAACATTCAGTACTTC. Protein: CASSLAGVAKNIQYF. This chain uses TRBV5-8 with TRBJ2-4; possibly TRBD2 for D (5 bases). V was cut by 0 bases and J by 1 base, with 8 bases left in between. Germline CDR1 and CDR2: SGHTS and YDEGEE. This CDR3 region has 15 residues.

V usage is TRBV9 and J usage is TRBJ2-5; possibly TRBD2 for D (6 bases). Per germline, CDR1 SGDLS and CDR2 YYNGEE. The CDR3 has 16 residues. V dropped 5 bases and J dropped 4 bases, with 21 bases sitting between them. In DNA, the CDR3 is TGTGCCAGCAGGAGGGGTATGGGCGGGGCCGCAGAGACCCAGTACTTC. This sequence encodes CASRRGMGGAAETQYF.

A single count supports this clone. The chain has TRBV2 and TRBJ1-1; D is possibly TRBD1 (6 bases). The germline V gene has CDR1 SNHLY and CDR2 FYNNEI. There are 13 residues in the CDR3. V lost 9 bases, J lost 0 bases, and 11 bases lay in between. This CDR3 reads CASGGQLNTEAFF. CDR3 nucleotides: TGTGCCAGTGGGGGACAATTGAACACTGAAGCTTTCTTT.